The entry that follows covers one TCR beta chain sequence. The same CDR3 is also encoded by other DNA sequences in this sample. These data come from a study of shared clonotypes between healthy human individuals. As for the study in general: For every donor, three CD4 naive, three CD4 memory, two CD8 naive and one CD8 memory plates were used.

Repertoires were generated with immunoSEQ multiplex PCR, while TCRdb's copy carries only in-frame clones and drops some. The sample records millions of clones, approximately 95% being singletons. The CDR3 covers 13 residues. The germline V gene has CDR1 SGHDT and CDR2 YYEEEE. The trim removed 2 bases at V and 6 bases at J, leaving 3 bases unmatched. Terminally differentiated effector memory CD45RA+ cells were left out of the naive CD8 fraction, which was CD45RO-negative and positively selected for CCR7. The chain uses TRBV5-6 and TRBJ1-1; 8 bases match TRBD1. This clonotype originated in a young man in good health. The specimen sequenced was naive CD8+ T cells sorted from blood. The CDR3 DNA reads as TGTGCCAGCAGCTTACAGGGGGGCCCTGAAGCTTTCTTT. It is translated as CASSLQGGPEAFF.